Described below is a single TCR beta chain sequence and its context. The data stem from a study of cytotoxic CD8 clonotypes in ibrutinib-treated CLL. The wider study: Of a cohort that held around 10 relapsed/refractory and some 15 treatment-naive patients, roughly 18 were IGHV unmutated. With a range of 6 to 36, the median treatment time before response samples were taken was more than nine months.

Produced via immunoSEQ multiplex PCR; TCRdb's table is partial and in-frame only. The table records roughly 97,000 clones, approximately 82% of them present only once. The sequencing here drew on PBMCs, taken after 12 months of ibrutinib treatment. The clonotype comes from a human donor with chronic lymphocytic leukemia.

CDR3 region: CASRLTSTQVWLRMNTEAFF. CDR3 sequence (DNA): TGTGCAAGTCGCTTAACATCCACTCAGGTGTGGCTTCGTATGAACACTGAAGCTTTCTTT. V is TRBV12-2 and J is TRBJ1-1; the D call TRBD1 from the table was never checked on the DNA. TRBV12-2 is a listed pseudogene. This CDR3 spans 20 amino acids.